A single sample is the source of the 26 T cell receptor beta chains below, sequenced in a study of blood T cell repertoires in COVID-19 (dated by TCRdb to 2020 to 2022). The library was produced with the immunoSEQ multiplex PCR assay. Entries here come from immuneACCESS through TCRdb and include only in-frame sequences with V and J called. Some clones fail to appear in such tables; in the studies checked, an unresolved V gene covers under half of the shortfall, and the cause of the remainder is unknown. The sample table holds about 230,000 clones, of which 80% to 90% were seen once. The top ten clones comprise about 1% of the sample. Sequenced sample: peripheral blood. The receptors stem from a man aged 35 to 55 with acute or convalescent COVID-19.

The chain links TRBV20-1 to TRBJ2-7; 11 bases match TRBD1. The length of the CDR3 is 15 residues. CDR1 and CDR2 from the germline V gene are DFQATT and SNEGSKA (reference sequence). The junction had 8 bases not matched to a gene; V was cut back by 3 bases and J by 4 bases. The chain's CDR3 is CSASPGTGGRYEQYF. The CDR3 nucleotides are TGCAGTGCTAGTCCCGGGACAGGGGGTAGGTACGAGCAGTACTTC.

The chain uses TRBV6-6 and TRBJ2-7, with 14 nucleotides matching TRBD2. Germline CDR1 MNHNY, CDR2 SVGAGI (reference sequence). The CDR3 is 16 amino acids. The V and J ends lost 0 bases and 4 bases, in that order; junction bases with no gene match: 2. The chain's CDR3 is CASSYSWTSGGYEQYF. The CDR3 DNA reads TGTGCCAGCAGTTACTCCTGGACTAGCGGGGGGTACGAGCAGTACTTC.

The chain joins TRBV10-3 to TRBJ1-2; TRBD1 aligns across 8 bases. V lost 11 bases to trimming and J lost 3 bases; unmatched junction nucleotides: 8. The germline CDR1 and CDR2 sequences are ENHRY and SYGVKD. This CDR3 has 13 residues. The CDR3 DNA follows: TGTGCCGGTGGACAGGGTGGAGACTATGGCTACACCTTC. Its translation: CAGGQGGDYGYTF.

The CDR3 sequence is CASSYTGWDNSPLHF. CDR3 nucleotide sequence: TGTGCCAGCAGCTATACAGGGTGGGATAATTCACCCCTCCACTTT. The chain couples TRBV5-6 to TRBJ1-6, with TRBD1 as a possible D gene (6 bases). V was shortened by 3 bases and J by 5 bases, with 12 bases between the two germline ends. This CDR3 spans 15 amino acids. In germline, CDR1 is SGHDT, CDR2 YYEEEE.

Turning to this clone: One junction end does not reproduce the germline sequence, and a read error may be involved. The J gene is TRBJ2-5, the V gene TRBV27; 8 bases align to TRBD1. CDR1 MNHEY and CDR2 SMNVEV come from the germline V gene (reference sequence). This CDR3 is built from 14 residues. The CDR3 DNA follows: TGTGCCAGCGGAACAGGGGGTATCGCTGAGACCCGGTACTTC. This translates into CASGTGGIAETRYF.

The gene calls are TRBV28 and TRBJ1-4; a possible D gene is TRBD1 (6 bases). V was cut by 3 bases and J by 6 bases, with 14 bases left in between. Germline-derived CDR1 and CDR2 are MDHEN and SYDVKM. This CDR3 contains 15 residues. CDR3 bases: TGTGCCAGCAGTTTTGGACAGAGCCGGGATGAAAAACTGTTTTTT. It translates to CASSFGQSRDEKLFF.

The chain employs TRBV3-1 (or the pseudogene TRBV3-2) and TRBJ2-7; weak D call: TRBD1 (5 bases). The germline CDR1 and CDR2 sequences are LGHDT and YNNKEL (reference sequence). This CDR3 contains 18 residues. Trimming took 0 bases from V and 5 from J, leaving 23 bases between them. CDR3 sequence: CASSQDWPQPRVRNEQYF. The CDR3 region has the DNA TGTGCCAGCAGCCAAGATTGGCCTCAACCCAGGGTCCGCAACGAGCAGTACTTC.

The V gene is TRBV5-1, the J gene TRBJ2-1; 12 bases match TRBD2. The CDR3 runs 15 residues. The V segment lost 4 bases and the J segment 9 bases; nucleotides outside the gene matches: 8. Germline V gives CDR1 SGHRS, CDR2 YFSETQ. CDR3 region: CASSNPGLAGLEQFF. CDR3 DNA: TGCGCCAGCAGCAATCCGGGACTAGCGGGTCTTGAGCAGTTCTTC.

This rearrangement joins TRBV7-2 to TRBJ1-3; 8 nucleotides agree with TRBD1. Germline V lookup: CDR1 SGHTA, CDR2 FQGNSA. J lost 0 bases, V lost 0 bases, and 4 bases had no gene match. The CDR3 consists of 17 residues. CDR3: CASSLARGRSSGNTIYF. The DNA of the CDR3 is TGTGCCAGCAGCTTAGCCAGGGGGCGATCCTCTGGAAACACCATATATTTT.

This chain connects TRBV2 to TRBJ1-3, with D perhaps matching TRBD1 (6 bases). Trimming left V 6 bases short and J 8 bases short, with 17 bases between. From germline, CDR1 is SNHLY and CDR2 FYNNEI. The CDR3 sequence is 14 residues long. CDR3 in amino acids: CASRPRGGADTIYF. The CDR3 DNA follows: TGTGCCAGCAGACCCCGAGGGGGGGCGGACACCATATATTTT.

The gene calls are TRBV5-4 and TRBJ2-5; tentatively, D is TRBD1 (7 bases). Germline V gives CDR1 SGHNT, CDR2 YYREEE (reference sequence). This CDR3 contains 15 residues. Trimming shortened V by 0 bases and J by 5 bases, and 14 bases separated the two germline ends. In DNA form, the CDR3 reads TGTGCCAGCAGCTTGGTAGGCAGGGGGGAGGAGACCCAGTACTTC. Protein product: CASSLVGRGEETQYF.

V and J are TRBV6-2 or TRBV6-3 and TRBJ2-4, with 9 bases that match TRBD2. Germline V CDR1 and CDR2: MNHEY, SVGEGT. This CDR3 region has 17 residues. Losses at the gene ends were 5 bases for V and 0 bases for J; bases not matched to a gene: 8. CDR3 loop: CASSRAVRGGAKNIQYF. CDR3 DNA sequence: TGTGCCAGCAGTCGTGCCGTGCGGGGGGGAGCCAAAAACATTCAGTACTTC.

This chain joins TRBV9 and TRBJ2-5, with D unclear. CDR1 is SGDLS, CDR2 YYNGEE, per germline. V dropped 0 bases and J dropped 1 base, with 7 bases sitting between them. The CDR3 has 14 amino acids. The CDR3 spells CASSVGPGQETQYF. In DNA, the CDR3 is TGTGCCAGCAGCGTAGGTCCAGGCCAAGAGACCCAGTACTTC.

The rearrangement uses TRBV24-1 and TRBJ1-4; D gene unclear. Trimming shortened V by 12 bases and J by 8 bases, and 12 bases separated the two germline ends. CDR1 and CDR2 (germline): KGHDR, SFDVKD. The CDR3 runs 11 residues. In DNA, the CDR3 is TGTGCCTCCTTAAATGGCGAAAAACTGTTTTTT. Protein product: CASLNGEKLFF.

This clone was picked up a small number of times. CDR3 sequence: CASSFWLGNSAEAFF. The CDR3 DNA reads as TGTGCCAGCAGTTTTTGGCTGGGCAATTCGGCTGAAGCTTTCTTT. The rearrangement links TRBV6-6 to TRBJ1-1, with D unresolved. The germline gives CDR1 MNHNY, CDR2 SVGAGI (reference sequence). The CDR3 covers 15 residues. The germline V and J ends were trimmed by 4 bases and 6 bases, with 18 bases remaining between them.

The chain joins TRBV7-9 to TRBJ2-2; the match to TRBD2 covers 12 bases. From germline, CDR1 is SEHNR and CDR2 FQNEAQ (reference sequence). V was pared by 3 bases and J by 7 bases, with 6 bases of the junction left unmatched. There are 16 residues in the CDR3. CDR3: CASSFLAGGPGGELFF. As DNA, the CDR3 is TGTGCCAGCAGCTTCCTAGCGGGGGGGCCTGGCGGGGAGCTGTTTTTT.

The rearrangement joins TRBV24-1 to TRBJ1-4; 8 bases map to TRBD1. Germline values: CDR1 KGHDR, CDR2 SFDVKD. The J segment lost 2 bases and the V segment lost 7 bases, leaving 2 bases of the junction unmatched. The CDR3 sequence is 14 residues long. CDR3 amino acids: CATSRTGTNEKLFF. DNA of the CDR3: TGTGCCACCAGCAGGACAGGGACTAATGAAAAACTGTTTTTT.

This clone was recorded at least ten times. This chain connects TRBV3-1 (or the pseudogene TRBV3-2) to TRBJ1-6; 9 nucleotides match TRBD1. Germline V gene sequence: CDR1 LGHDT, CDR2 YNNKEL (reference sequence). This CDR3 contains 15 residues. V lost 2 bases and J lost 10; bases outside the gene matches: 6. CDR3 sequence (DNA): TGTGCCAGCAGCCAATCTTGGACAGGGGACTCACCCCTCCACTTT. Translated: CASSQSWTGDSPLHF.

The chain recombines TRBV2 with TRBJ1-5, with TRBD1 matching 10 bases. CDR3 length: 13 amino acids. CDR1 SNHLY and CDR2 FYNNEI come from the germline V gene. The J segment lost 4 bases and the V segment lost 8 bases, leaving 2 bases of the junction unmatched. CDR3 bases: TGTGCCAGCCGGGACAGGGGTAATCAGCCCCAGCATTTT. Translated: CASRDRGNQPQHF.

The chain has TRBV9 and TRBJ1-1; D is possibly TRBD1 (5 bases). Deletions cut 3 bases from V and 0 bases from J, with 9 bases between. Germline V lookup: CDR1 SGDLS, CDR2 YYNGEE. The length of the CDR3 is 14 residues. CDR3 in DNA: TGTGCCAGCAGCGCGACAGAGCTGAACACTGAAGCTTTCTTT. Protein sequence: CASSATELNTEAFF.

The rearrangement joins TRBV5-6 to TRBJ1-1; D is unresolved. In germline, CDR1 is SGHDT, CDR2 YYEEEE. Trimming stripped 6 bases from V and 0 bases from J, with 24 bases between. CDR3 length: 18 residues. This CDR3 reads CASTPPSFLTGMNTEAFF. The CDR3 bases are TGTGCCAGCACCCCCCCCTCATTCCTGACGGGAATGAACACTGAAGCTTTCTTT.

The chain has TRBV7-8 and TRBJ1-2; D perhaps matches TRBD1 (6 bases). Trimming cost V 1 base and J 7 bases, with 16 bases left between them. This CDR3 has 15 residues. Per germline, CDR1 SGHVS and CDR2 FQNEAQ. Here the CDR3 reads CASSLDGGAVFGYTF. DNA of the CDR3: TGTGCCAGCAGCTTAGATGGGGGCGCCGTGTTTGGCTACACCTTC.

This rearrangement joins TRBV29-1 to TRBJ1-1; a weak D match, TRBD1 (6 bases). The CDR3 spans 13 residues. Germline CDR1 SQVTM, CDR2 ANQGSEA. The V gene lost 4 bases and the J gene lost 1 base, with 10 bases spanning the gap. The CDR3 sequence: CSVADRSNTEAFF. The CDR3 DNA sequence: TGCAGCGTTGCAGACAGGTCGAACACTGAAGCTTTCTTT.

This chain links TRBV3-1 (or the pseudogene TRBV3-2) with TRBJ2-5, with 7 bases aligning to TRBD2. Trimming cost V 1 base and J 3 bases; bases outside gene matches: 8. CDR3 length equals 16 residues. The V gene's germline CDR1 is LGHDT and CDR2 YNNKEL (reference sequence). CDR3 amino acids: CASSQGTRGTEETQYF. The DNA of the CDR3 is TGTGCCAGCAGCCAAGGGACTAGAGGGACGGAAGAGACCCAGTACTTC.

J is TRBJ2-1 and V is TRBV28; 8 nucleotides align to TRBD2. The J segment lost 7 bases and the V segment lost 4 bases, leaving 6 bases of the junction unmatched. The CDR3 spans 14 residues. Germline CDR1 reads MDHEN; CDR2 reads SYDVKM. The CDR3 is CASSSGLVRNEQFF. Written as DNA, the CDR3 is TGTGCCAGCAGTTCGGGACTAGTACGAAATGAGCAGTTCTTC.

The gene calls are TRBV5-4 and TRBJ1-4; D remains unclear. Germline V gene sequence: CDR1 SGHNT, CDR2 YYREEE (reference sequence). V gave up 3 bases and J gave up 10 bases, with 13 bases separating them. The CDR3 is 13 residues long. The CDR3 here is CASSSATEGKLFF. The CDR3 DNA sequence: TGTGCCAGCAGCTCGGCCACCGAGGGAAAACTGTTTTTT.